This entry lists 23 T cell receptor beta chains sequenced from one sample in a study of cytomegalovirus exposure and HLA in healthy donors (dated by TCRdb to 2017 to 2019). The library came from the immunoSEQ multiplex PCR assay. A mixture of 60 forward primers for TCR Vbeta segments and 13 reverse primers for TCR Jbeta segments was used in the multiplex PCR. Here the immuneACCESS table is served through TCRdb, limited to in-frame sequences with V and J called. Missing clones are a known gap in these copies; in checked studies unresolved V genes cover under half, and the rest lacks a known reason. Present in this sample are 120,000 or so clones, approximately 80% of which were seen just once. The top ten hold 1% of the sample. The sequenced sample consisted of PBMCs. The receptors were sampled from a man in his forties in good health and CMV-seronegative.

This chain connects TRBV28 to TRBJ2-6; 9 bases map to TRBD1. In germline, CDR1 is MDHEN, CDR2 SYDVKM. This CDR3 has 17 amino acids. V dropped 2 bases and J dropped 4; count of bases not matched to a gene: 6. CDR3 sequence (DNA): TGTGCCAGCAGTTTAACAGGGGGCGGTGAGGGGGCCAACGTCCTGACTTTC. Its translation: CASSLTGGGEGANVLTF.

The chain recombines TRBV5-1 with TRBJ1-4; TRBD1 aligns across 10 bases. J lost 5 bases, V lost 0 bases, and 1 base had no gene match. Germline V gene sequence: CDR1 SGHRS, CDR2 YFSETQ. CDR3 length equals 15 residues. The CDR3 region is CASSLEGQGNEKLFF. In nucleotides, the CDR3 is TGCGCCAGCAGCTTGGAGGGACAGGGGAATGAAAAACTGTTTTTT.

This clone was seen only a few times. The V gene is TRBV19, the J gene TRBJ2-7; D possibly corresponds to TRBD1 (6 bases). Germline CDR1 is LNHDA and CDR2 is SQIVND (reference sequence). The CDR3 runs to 14 residues. Trimming left V 3 bases short and J 0 bases short, with 9 bases between. The CDR3 spells CASSIGQSSYEQYF. The CDR3 DNA reads TGTGCCAGTAGTATCGGACAGAGCTCCTACGAGCAGTACTTC.

The V call is TRBV1, the J call TRBJ2-1; the table's D call TRBD2 went unverified against the DNA. TRBV1 is annotated as a pseudogene. The CDR3 sequence is 16 residues long. CDR3 in amino acids: CTSSQDVLAGDNEQFF. CDR3 DNA: TGCACCAGCAGCCAAGATGTACTAGCGGGAGACAATGAGCAGTTCTTC.

V gene TRBV11-2 combines with J gene TRBJ1-6; maybe TRBD1 (5 bases). Trimming left V 3 bases short and J 7 bases short, with 13 bases between. This CDR3 has 15 amino acids. Germline V CDR1 and CDR2: SGHAT, FQNNGV. The CDR3, as DNA: TGTGCCAGCAGCTTGAAAGGGGTGATCAATTCACCCCTCCACTTT. Translated, it gives CASSLKGVINSPLHF.

This sequence joins TRBV19 and TRBJ1-1; D is uncertain. The CDR3 covers 15 residues. Looked up from germline, CDR1 is LNHDA and CDR2 is SQIVND (reference sequence). Trimming cost V 4 bases and J 1 base, with 13 bases left between them. CDR3 sequence reads: CASSTGGRTNTEAFF. For the CDR3, the DNA is TGTGCCAGTAGTACAGGCGGGAGAACGAACACTGAAGCTTTCTTT.

The chain combines TRBV28 with TRBJ2-1, with TRBD2 identical over 11 bases. Germline V gene lookup returns CDR1 MDHEN and CDR2 SYDVKM. There are 15 residues in the CDR3. With 6 bases clipped from V and 4 bases from J, the junction kept 5 bases outside the gene matches. In nucleotides, the CDR3 is TGTGCCAGCAGCTCCGGGACTAGCGGTTACAATGAGCAGTTCTTC. Translation gives CASSSGTSGYNEQFF.

The chain carries TRBV15 and TRBJ2-3; 7 nucleotides match TRBD2. Germline V CDR1 and CDR2: LNHNV, YYDKDF (reference sequence). CDR3 size: 13 residues. As DNA, the CDR3 is TGTGCTTCCGGAGCGGGATACACAGATACGCAGTATTTT. Translated, it gives CASGAGYTDTQYF.

This chain connects TRBV6-6 to TRBJ2-3; D ambiguous. This CDR3 spans 11 amino acids. Trimming took off 6 bases at V and 6 bases at J, with 7 bases between the two ends. Looked up from germline, CDR1 is MNHNY and CDR2 is SVGAGI (reference sequence). CDR3 DNA: TGTGCCAGCAGCCCCAGGGATACGCAGTATTTT. This encodes CASSPRDTQYF.

This chain links TRBV6-1 with TRBJ1-1; the D is unclear. Per germline, CDR1 MNHNS and CDR2 SASEGT. Trimming took off 0 bases at V and 1 base at J, with 12 bases between the two ends. The CDR3 contains 16 residues. CDR3 residues: CASSEAAGPKNTEAFF. CDR3 nucleotides: TGTGCCAGCAGTGAAGCGGCAGGCCCTAAGAACACTGAAGCTTTCTTT.

The V and J genes are TRBV30 and TRBJ1-4; D ambiguous. Germline V gene data show CDR1 as GTSNPN and CDR2 as SVGIG (reference sequence). The length of the CDR3 is 14 residues. Trimming cost V 1 base and J 1 base, with 7 bases left between them. The CDR3 reads CAWSGTVTNEKLFF. The CDR3 nucleotides are TGTGCCTGGAGTGGCACGGTAACTAATGAAAAACTGTTTTTT.

Concerning this clone: Here the CDR3 omits its conserved ending phenylalanine or tryptophan, so a read error is the likely source. The chain carries TRBV2 and TRBJ1-5, with 9 bases identical to TRBD1. The V gene's germline CDR1 is SNHLY and CDR2 FYNNEI. V dropped 4 bases and J dropped 5; count of bases not matched to a gene: 3. The CDR3 totals 14 residues. The CDR3 reads CASSADRGYQPQHV. CDR3 DNA sequence: TGTGCCAGCAGTGCGGACAGGGGTTATCAGCCCCAGCATGTT.

This chain connects TRBV28 to TRBJ1-6; 7 bases are a match to TRBD1. The CDR3 is 16 residues long. Germline V gives CDR1 MDHEN, CDR2 SYDVKM. The V and J ends lost 3 bases and 6 bases, in that order; junction bases with no gene match: 8. The CDR3 region is CASSFLGDSINSPLHF. The CDR3 bases are TGTGCCAGCAGTTTCCTTGGGGACAGTATTAATTCACCCCTCCACTTT.

This chain links TRBV6-6 with TRBJ2-1, with 8 bases aligning to TRBD1. V lost 7 bases, J lost 6 bases, and 2 bases stayed unmatched. The CDR3 sequence is 12 residues long. Germline V lookup: CDR1 MNHNY, CDR2 SVGAGI (reference sequence). The CDR3, as DNA: TGTGCCAGCACGACAGGGGTCAATGAGCAGTTCTTC. It yields the protein CASTTGVNEQFF.

The V call is TRBV27, the J call TRBJ2-7, with D tentatively TRBD2 (5 bases). The CDR3 consists of 15 residues. Germline CDR1 and CDR2: MNHEY and SMNVEV (reference sequence). The ends were cut back, 5 bases at V and 0 bases at J, with 14 bases in the middle. CDR3 nucleotides: TGTGCCAGCAGTCAGAAGAGGGATAGCTCCTACGAGCAGTACTTC. The encoded protein is CASSQKRDSSYEQYF.

The J gene is TRBJ2-2, the V gene TRBV9, with TRBD1 identical over 10 bases. This CDR3 contains 16 residues. J was trimmed by 5 bases and V by 0 bases; bases with no gene match: 4. From germline, CDR1 is SGDLS and CDR2 YYNGEE. The CDR3 bases are TGTGCCAGCAGCGTAGAGGGGACAGGGGTTACCGGGGAGCTGTTTTTT. The encoded protein is CASSVEGTGVTGELFF.

Only a few counts were recorded for this clone. This sequence joins TRBV28 and TRBJ1-2, with D tentatively TRBD1 (6 bases). V was clipped by 2 bases and J by 8 bases, with 18 bases between them. Germline V CDR1 and CDR2: MDHEN, SYDVKM. This CDR3 is built from 15 residues. CDR3 residues: CASSLINRELGGYTF. The DNA for the CDR3 is TGTGCCAGCAGTTTAATTAACAGGGAGCTGGGGGGCTACACCTTC.

The chain is built from TRBV11-2 and TRBJ2-1; 9 bases fit TRBD2. This CDR3 spans 15 amino acids. Germline V lookup: CDR1 SGHAT, CDR2 FQNNGV. Germline trimming cut 1 base from V and 7 bases from J; bases unmatched to any gene: 5. CDR3 nucleotide sequence: TGTGCCAGCAGCTTAGTAGCGGGGGTGGGGAATGAGCAGTTCTTC. It codes for CASSLVAGVGNEQFF.

The chain couples TRBV27 to TRBJ1-4; 9 positions agree with TRBD1. The CDR3 is 15 residues long. Unmatched junction bases numbered 7, after V lost 5 bases and J lost 6 bases. Germline V gene lookup returns CDR1 MNHEY and CDR2 SMNVEV (reference sequence). CDR3 sequence: CASSPWTGDDEKLFF. The CDR3 nucleotides are TGTGCCAGCAGTCCCTGGACAGGGGACGATGAAAAACTGTTTTTT.

The table lists this clone with a few counts. The gene calls are TRBV5-1 and TRBJ2-7, with a possible D match to TRBD2 (6 bases). CDR3 length: 14 amino acids. Between the trimmed V and J ends, which lost 0 bases and 4 bases, there was a span of 11 bases. The germline CDR1 and CDR2 sequences are SGHRS and YFSETQ. CDR3 in DNA: TGCGCCAGCAGCTTGGGGGCGCGGGATTACGAGCAGTACTTC. Translating gives CASSLGARDYEQYF.

This chain joins TRBV5-1 and TRBJ1-4; 9 bases agree with TRBD1. Germline V CDR1 and CDR2: SGHRS, YFSETQ. Unmatched junction bases numbered 7, after V lost 0 bases and J lost 7 bases. This CDR3 spans 16 amino acids. The CDR3 region is CASSLAQGAYGEKLFF. CDR3 nucleotides: TGCGCCAGCAGCTTGGCACAGGGGGCTTATGGTGAAAAACTGTTTTTT.

This clone has only a few counts. V is TRBV19 and J is TRBJ1-5, with TRBD1 matching over 11 bases. CDR3 length: 14 residues. CDR1 is LNHDA, CDR2 SQIVND, per germline (reference sequence). V trimming: 4 bases; J trimming: 6 bases; junction bases outside the gene matches: 2. This CDR3 is CASSKGQGVQPQHF. The DNA of the CDR3 is TGTGCCAGTAGTAAGGGACAGGGGGTTCAGCCCCAGCATTTT.

The V call is TRBV2, the J call TRBJ2-1, with D tentatively TRBD2 (7 bases). Germline lookup yields CDR1 SNHLY and CDR2 FYNNEI. Trimming shortened V by 7 bases and J by 6 bases, and 16 bases separated the two germline ends. The CDR3 spans 14 residues. This CDR3 is CASTLGGAPNEQFF. The CDR3 region has the DNA TGTGCCAGCACCCTAGGGGGGGCGCCCAATGAGCAGTTCTTC.